A selection of T cell receptor beta chains follows, all from one sample in a study of siplizumab effects on memory and regulatory T cells. Measured with immunoSEQ multiplex PCR; TCRdb has only the in-frame clones, and not every one. The sample lists 95,000 to 110,000 clones; 93% were seen once. The sample consisted of Tregs sorted from blood. The receptors derive from a human donor in good health. Each CDR3 is given with its conserved first and last residue. D genes are given only for firm matches.

v_gene: TRBV6-1
d_gene: TRBD2
j_gene: TRBJ2-7
CDR3aa: CASREGLAVYEQYF
CDR3nt: TGTGCCAGCAGGGAGGGACTAGCGGTCTACGAGCAGTACTTC

v_gene: TRBV21-1
d_gene: .
j_gene: TRBJ2-7
CDR3aa: CASSKNREREKLYEQYF
CDR3nt: TGTGCCAGCAGCAAAAATCGGGAGCGGGAGAAGTTGTACGAGCAGTACTTC

v_gene: TRBV11-2
d_gene: TRBD2
j_gene: TRBJ2-3
CDR3aa: CASSSLTSATDTQYF
CDR3nt: TGTGCCAGCAGCTCACTGACTAGCGCGACAGATACGCAGTATTTT

v_gene: TRBV5-5
d_gene: TRBD1
j_gene: TRBJ2-7
CDR3aa: CASSHYRGRGSYEQYF
CDR3nt: TGTGCCAGCAGCCACTACAGGGGGCGAGGAAGCTACGAGCAGTACTTC

v_gene: TRBV10-3
d_gene: .
j_gene: TRBJ2-1
CDR3aa: CAIREPGAAYNEQFF
CDR3nt: TGTGCCATCAGGGAACCGGGGGCCGCCTACAATGAGCAGTTCTTC

v_gene: TRBV9
d_gene: TRBD2
j_gene: TRBJ2-1
CDR3aa: CASSVGLAGDNEQFF
CDR3nt: TGTGCCAGCAGCGTCGGACTAGCGGGGGACAATGAGCAGTTCTTC

v_gene: TRBV12-5
d_gene: .
j_gene: TRBJ1-2
CDR3aa: CASGSPRGFSGYTF
CDR3nt: TGTGCTAGTGGCAGCCCTAGAGGGTTTAGCGGCTACACCTTC

v_gene: TRBV7-2
d_gene: .
j_gene: TRBJ2-7
CDR3aa: CASTPPAGYEQYF
CDR3nt: TGTGCCAGCACCCCCCCAGCGGGCTACGAGCAGTACTTC

v_gene: TRBV6-1
d_gene: .
j_gene: TRBJ2-3
CDR3aa: CASSVSLTAPTDTQYF
CDR3nt: TGTGCCAGCAGTGTATCACTTACTGCCCCCACAGATACGCAGTATTTT

v_gene: TRBV19
d_gene: TRBD1
j_gene: TRBJ1-5
CDR3aa: CASSRDRGKYSNQPQHF
CDR3nt: TGTGCCAGTAGTAGGGACAGGGGGAAATATAGCAATCAGCCCCAGCATTTT